One sample yielded the 3 T cell receptor beta chains listed below, sequenced in a study of cytomegalovirus exposure and HLA in healthy donors. It was with 60 Vbeta and 13 Jbeta primers that the PCR ran. Produced via immunoSEQ multiplex PCR; TCRdb's table is partial and in-frame only. The sample records 150,000 to 200,000 clones, about four fifths being singletons. Sequencing was performed on PBMCs. All receptors derive from a female donor in good health and CMV-seronegative.

This clone turned up a few times. V usage is TRBV5-1 and J usage is TRBJ1-1; D gene unclear. CDR3 size: 11 residues. In germline, CDR1 is SGHRS, CDR2 YFSETQ. The V end was cut by 7 bases, the J end by 7 bases, with 11 bases between. CDR3 nucleotide sequence: TGCGCCAGCGGTACACGGGATGAAGCTTTCTTT. It specifies CASGTRDEAFF.

CDR3 DNA: TGTGCCAGCAGCCAAGAGTTAAGCCTCGGCGGCTCCTACGAGCAGTACTTC. Residues: CASSQELSLGGSYEQYF. The rearrangement links TRBV4-2 to TRBJ2-7; D gene uncertain. CDR1 is LGHNA, CDR2 YNFKEQ, per germline. Trimming removed 0 bases from V and 0 bases from J, with 15 bases in between. The length of the CDR3 is 17 residues.

This chain connects TRBV12-5 to TRBJ2-1, with 10 bases lining up with TRBD2. Germline CDR1 LGHNT, CDR2 FRNRAP. There are 16 residues in the CDR3. With 6 bases clipped from V and 9 bases from J, the junction kept 14 bases outside the gene matches. The CDR3 nucleotides are TGTGCTAGTGGGTTCACTCCCGGGACTAGCGTTAGTGAGCAGTTCTTC. It yields the protein CASGFTPGTSVSEQFF.